Listed here are 27 T cell receptor beta chains from one sample, sequenced in a study of type 1 and type 2 diabetes patients. Amplification started from genomic DNA. A primer set of 30 forward and 13 reverse primers amplified the CDR3. TCRdb redid the calling of the multiplex PCR reads with MiXCR, one entry per CDR3 protein. The sample lists approximately 260,000 distinct CDR3 sequences, 47% seen once, with roughly 13% in the top ten. The sequencing input was peripheral blood mononuclear cells (PBMCs). These receptors all come from a man younger than 30 with type 2 diabetes.

This clonotype was seen more than once but under ten times. The V and J genes are TRBV7-9 and TRBJ1-1; D remains unclear. The CDR3 extends over 13 amino acids. Between the trimmed V and J ends, which lost 5 bases and 7 bases, there was a span of 14 bases. The V gene's germline CDR1 is SEHNR and CDR2 FQNEAQ (reference sequence). This CDR3 is CASSVIFGREAFF. Here the CDR3 DNA reads TGTGCCAGCAGCGTTATATTCGGACGTGAAGCTTTCTTT.

The table lists this clonotype with a few counts. V gene TRBV2 combines with J gene TRBJ2-1, with 8 bases fitting TRBD2. This CDR3 has 16 residues. CDR1 is SNHLY, CDR2 FYNNEI, per germline. The junction had 16 bases not matched to a gene; V was cut back by 11 bases and J by 4 bases. CDR3 sequence reads: CARTPVGGGIYNEQFF. CDR3 in DNA: TGTGCCCGAACCCCCGTGGGCGGGGGGATATACAATGAGCAGTTCTTC.

The chain is built from TRBV13 and TRBJ1-1, with D hard to call. With 8 bases removed from V and 6 bases from J, the gap between germline ends came to 16 bases. The germline V gene has CDR1 PRHDT and CDR2 FYEKMQ (reference sequence). The CDR3 length is 13 residues. The CDR3 bases are TGTGCCAGCTTCCCCTCGGGGTTGTCTGAAGCTTTCTTT. Residues: CASFPSGLSEAFF.

This clonotype was observed a handful of times. This rearrangement joins TRBV14 to TRBJ1-3; D gene ambiguous. The CDR3 extends over 14 amino acids. The germline V and J ends were trimmed by 4 bases and 2 bases, with 9 bases remaining between them. Germline-derived CDR1 and CDR2 are SGHDN and FVKESK. The CDR3 nucleotides are TGTGCCAGCAGCCTCTGGTTTACTGGAAACACCATATATTTT. Residues: CASSLWFTGNTIYF.

The J gene is TRBJ2-3, the V gene TRBV5-1; no reliable D call. This CDR3 is 14 amino acids long. V gave up 1 base and J gave up 2 bases, with 8 bases separating them. Per germline, CDR1 SGHRS and CDR2 YFSETQ. DNA for the CDR3: TGCGCCAGCAGCTTGCACCCAAACACAGATACGCAGTATTTT. It translates to CASSLHPNTDTQYF. The full variable domain, completed using reference TRBV5-1 and TRBJ2-3, is KAGVTQTPRYLIKTRGQQVTLSCSPISGHRSVSWYQQTPGQGLQFLFEYFSETQRNKGNFPGRFSGRQFSNSRSEMNVSTLELGDSALYLCASSLHPNTDTQYFGPGTRLTVL.

The rearrangement uses TRBV6-6 and TRBJ1-1; 12 nucleotides match TRBD1. Unmatched junction bases numbered 4, after V lost 7 bases and J lost 4 bases. The CDR3 loop spans 14 amino acids. Germline V CDR1 and CDR2: MNHNY, SVGAGI (reference sequence). CDR3 nucleotides: TGTGCCAGCACGGGACAGGGGGCTTTCACTGAAGCTTTCTTT. This sequence encodes CASTGQGAFTEAFF.

The V gene is TRBV29-1, the J gene TRBJ2-5; 7 nucleotides match TRBD1. The CDR3 sequence is 12 residues long. Per the germline V gene, CDR1 is SQVTM and CDR2 is ANQGSEA. Trimming at V came to 6 bases and at J to 5 bases, leaving 6 bases not matched to a gene. Here the CDR3 reads CSVRQGGETQYF. The CDR3 region has the DNA TGCAGCGTCCGACAGGGTGGGGAGACCCAGTACTTC.

This clonotype was observed many times. The chain links TRBV7-2 to TRBJ1-6, with no clear D. The CDR3 contains 15 residues. The germline CDR1 and CDR2 sequences are SGHTA and FQGNSA. V was clipped by 0 bases and J by 0 bases, with 3 bases between them. The CDR3 reads CASSLASSYNSPLHF. CDR3 DNA: TGTGCCAGCAGCTTAGCTAGCTCCTATAATTCACCCCTCCACTTT. Looking up the rest from reference TRBV7-2 and TRBJ1-6 gives the full variable domain: GAGVSQSPSNKVTEKGKDVELRCDPISGHTALYWYRQSLGQGLEFLIYFQGNSAPDKSGLPSDRFSAERTGGSVSTLTIQRTQQEDSAVYLCASSLASSYNSPLHFGNGTRLTVT.

This clonotype turned up a few times. This chain uses TRBV19 with TRBJ2-7; D may be TRBD1 (7 bases). CDR3 length: 15 residues. CDR1 and CDR2 (germline): LNHDA, SQIVND (reference sequence). Trimming left V 6 bases short and J 3 bases short, with 18 bases between. The DNA for the CDR3 is TGTGCCAGTAGCACAGGCAGGGGGGCCTTCTACGAGCAGTACTTC. Amino acids: CASSTGRGAFYEQYF.

Concerning this clonotype: Mismatch with germline at one junction end may stem from a read error. J is TRBJ1-5 and V is TRBV5-1, with D hard to call. The CDR3 sequence is 14 residues long. CDR1 and CDR2 (germline): SGHRS, YFSETQ. CDR3 sequence: CASSPDDAEQPQHF. Written as DNA, the CDR3 is TGTGCCAGCAGCCCTGACGACGCGGAGCAGCCCCAGCATTTT.

The chain couples TRBV13 to TRBJ2-3; D possibly matches TRBD1 or TRBD2 (5 bases each). CDR1 and CDR2 from the germline V gene are PRHDT and FYEKMQ (reference sequence). The CDR3 covers 14 residues. Trimming cost V 4 bases and J 3 bases, with 11 bases left between them. Here the CDR3 reads CASSSGGGTDTQYF. CDR3 DNA: TGTGCCAGCAGCTCTGGTGGGGGTACAGATACGCAGTATTTT. Using reference TRBV13 and TRBJ2-3 for the parts outside the CDR3, the full variable domain is AAGVIQSPRHLIKEKRETATLKCYPIPRHDTVYWYQQGPGQDPQFLISFYEKMQSDKGSIPDRFSAQQFSDYHSELNMSSLELGDSALYFCASSSGGGTDTQYFGPGTRLTVL.

V and J are TRBV6-1 and TRBJ1-2, with D maybe TRBD1 (5 bases). CDR1 is MNHNS, CDR2 SASEGT, per germline. This CDR3 region has 14 residues. Trimming shortened V by 7 bases and J by 4 bases, and 16 bases separated the two germline ends. For the CDR3, the DNA is TGTGCCAGCACCCCAGCGGGGGAGGGCTATGGCTACACCTTC. It codes for CASTPAGEGYGYTF.

The V call is TRBV12-5, the J call TRBJ2-2; 8 positions agree with TRBD2. CDR1 is LGHNT and CDR2 is FRNRAP in the germline V gene. The CDR3 contains 16 residues. The CDR3 is CASRFAGGPNTGELFF. Written as DNA, the CDR3 is TGTGCCAGCCGTTTCGCGGGGGGACCGAACACCGGGGAGCTGTTTTTT.

The table lists this clonotype with a few counts. This sequence joins TRBV10-3 and TRBJ2-3; 10 positions match TRBD1. In germline, CDR1 is ENHRY, CDR2 SYGVKD. This CDR3 region has 14 residues. The V gene end was trimmed by 7 bases and the J gene end by 5 bases; junction bases not matched to a gene: 6. Here the CDR3 reads CAIKDRGREDTQYF. The CDR3 nucleotides read TGTGCCATCAAAGACAGGGGGCGCGAAGATACGCAGTATTTT.

This chain uses TRBV18 with TRBJ2-7, with TRBD2 matching over 10 bases. The CDR3 runs 15 residues. After removal of 4 bases from V and 4 bases from J, the junction contained 7 bases not matched to a gene. The germline V gene has CDR1 KGHSH and CDR2 LQKENI. DNA for the CDR3: TGTGCCAGCTCACTTGCGACTAGCGGGCGATACGAGCAGTACTTC. This encodes CASSLATSGRYEQYF. The variable domain in full, with the rest retrieved from reference TRBV18 and TRBJ2-7, is NAGVMQNPRHLVRRRGQEARLRCSPMKGHSHVYWYRQLPEEGLKFMVYLQKENIIDESGMPKERFSAEFPKEGPSILRIQQVVRGDSAAYFCASSLATSGRYEQYFGPGTRLTVT.

The chain combines TRBV30 with TRBJ2-4; maybe TRBD1 (5 bases). Germline V gene sequence: CDR1 GTSNPN, CDR2 SVGIG (reference sequence). The CDR3 loop spans 14 amino acids. Trimming took 1 base from V and 0 from J, leaving 7 bases between them. For the CDR3, the DNA is TGTGCCTGGAGTGAGGGGTTAGCCAAAAACATTCAGTACTTC. It is translated as CAWSEGLAKNIQYF.

The chain couples TRBV2 to TRBJ1-6, with a weak D call TRBD1 (5 bases). There are 15 residues in the CDR3. Trimming pared 5 bases from V and 6 bases from J, leaving 14 bases between. Germline V lookup: CDR1 SNHLY, CDR2 FYNNEI. The CDR3 reads CASSPRTSSNSPLHF. CDR3 coding DNA: TGTGCCAGCAGTCCCCGGACAAGCAGTAATTCACCCCTCCACTTT.

The chain is built from TRBV2 and TRBJ2-7; D is perhaps TRBD2 (6 bases). Germline-derived CDR1 and CDR2 are SNHLY and FYNNEI. The germline V and J ends were trimmed by 4 bases and 0 bases, with 7 bases remaining between them. This CDR3 comprises 13 residues. CDR3 residues: CASSGDFSYEQYF. CDR3 sequence (DNA): TGTGCCAGCAGTGGGGACTTCTCCTACGAGCAGTACTTC.

The V gene is TRBV20-1, the J gene TRBJ2-7, with TRBD2 as a possible D gene (5 bases). The J call may be in error: the DNA end matches TRBJ2-1 better. Looked up from germline, CDR1 is DFQATT and CDR2 is SNEGSKA (reference sequence). This CDR3 spans 14 amino acids. CDR3 DNA: TGCAGTGCTAGACTAGAGGGATCGTTGTATGAGCAGTTCTTC. Translation: CSARLEGSLYEQFF.

The chain carries TRBV7-6 and TRBJ2-1; D assignment may be TRBD1 or TRBD2 (5 bases each). The germline CDR1 and CDR2 sequences are SGHVS and FNYEAQ. The CDR3 loop spans 12 amino acids. Between the trimmed V and J ends, which lost 3 bases and 8 bases, there was a span of 8 bases. The CDR3 sequence: CASSFGGDEQFF. CDR3 DNA: TGTGCCAGCAGCTTTGGGGGAGATGAGCAGTTCTTC.

This clonotype is a singleton in its sample. CDR3 sequence (DNA): TGTGCCAGCAGAGTGGTTGGAAGTTCCTACGAGCAGTACTTC. Translation gives CASRVVGSSYEQYF. The chain combines TRBV2 with TRBJ2-7; D not resolved. V was trimmed by 6 bases and J by 1 base, leaving 13 bases between them. CDR3 size: 14 residues. The germline V gene has CDR1 SNHLY and CDR2 FYNNEI.

This clonotype has more than one count but fewer than ten. This rearrangement joins TRBV19 to TRBJ2-7; TRBD2 aligns across 8 bases. From germline, CDR1 is LNHDA and CDR2 SQIVND (reference sequence). CDR3 size: 14 residues. V gave up 7 bases and J gave up 3 bases; unmatched junction bases: 8. The CDR3 sequence is CASTPGGGGYEQYF. DNA of the CDR3: TGTGCCAGTACCCCCGGGGGGGGCGGCTACGAGCAGTACTTC.

The chain uses TRBV6-5 and TRBJ2-2; D is undetermined. CDR3 length: 14 amino acids. The germline gives CDR1 MNHEY, CDR2 SVGAGI. Trimming removed 4 bases from V and 2 bases from J, with 8 bases in between. CDR3 loop: CASSSEANTGELFF. The CDR3 coding sequence is TGTGCCAGCAGTTCCGAGGCTAACACCGGGGAGCTGTTTTTT.

At least ten counts were recorded for this clonotype. J is TRBJ2-7 and V is TRBV7-8; 9 positions match TRBD1. The CDR3 runs to 14 residues. Germline V gene lookup returns CDR1 SGHVS and CDR2 FQNEAQ. With V trimmed by 5 bases and J by 8 bases, 10 bases remained unmatched. The CDR3 is CASSPTDRGRKQYF. The CDR3 bases are TGTGCCAGCAGCCCTACGGACAGGGGCCGTAAGCAGTACTTC.

Points on this clonotype: The germline gene is not matched at one end of the junction; a read error may be the cause. The gene calls are TRBV6-5 and TRBJ1-2, with D unresolved. The CDR3 has 15 residues. Germline lookup yields CDR1 MNHEY and CDR2 SVGAGI. DNA for the CDR3: TGTGCCATCAGTGAAGCCAGGTCTGCTAACTATGGCTACACCTTC. It encodes CAISEARSANYGYTF.

The chain has TRBV7-8 and TRBJ2-7; possibly TRBD1 or TRBD2 for D (5 bases each). Between the trimmed V and J ends, which lost 5 bases and 0 bases, there was a span of 14 bases. The CDR3 loop spans 15 amino acids. Germline CDR1 reads SGHVS; CDR2 reads FQNEAQ. The CDR3 spells CASSPMGESSYEQYF. Written as DNA, the CDR3 is TGTGCCAGCAGCCCCATGGGGGAGAGCTCCTACGAGCAGTACTTC.

This chain links TRBV2 with TRBJ2-1; D is unresolved. V was shortened by 0 bases and J by 0 bases, with 12 bases between the two germline ends. Per germline, CDR1 SNHLY and CDR2 FYNNEI. The CDR3 runs 17 residues. In DNA form, the CDR3 reads TGTGCCAGCAGTGAAGCGATCCGGGTCAGCTCCTACAATGAGCAGTTCTTC. Translated: CASSEAIRVSSYNEQFF.